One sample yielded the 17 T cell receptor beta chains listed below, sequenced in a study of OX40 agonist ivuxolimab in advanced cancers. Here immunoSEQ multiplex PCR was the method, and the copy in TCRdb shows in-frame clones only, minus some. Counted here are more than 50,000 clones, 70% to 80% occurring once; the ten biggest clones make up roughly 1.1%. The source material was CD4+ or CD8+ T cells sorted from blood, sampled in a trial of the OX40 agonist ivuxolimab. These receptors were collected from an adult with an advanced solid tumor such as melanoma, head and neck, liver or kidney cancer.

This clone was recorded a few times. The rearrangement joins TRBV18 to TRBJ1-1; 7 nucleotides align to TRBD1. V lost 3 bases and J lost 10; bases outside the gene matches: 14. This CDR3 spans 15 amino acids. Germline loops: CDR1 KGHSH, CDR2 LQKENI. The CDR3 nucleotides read TGTGCCAGCTCACCTACCGGGACAGAGACCGTTCCAGCTTTCTTT. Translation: CASSPTGTETVPAFF.

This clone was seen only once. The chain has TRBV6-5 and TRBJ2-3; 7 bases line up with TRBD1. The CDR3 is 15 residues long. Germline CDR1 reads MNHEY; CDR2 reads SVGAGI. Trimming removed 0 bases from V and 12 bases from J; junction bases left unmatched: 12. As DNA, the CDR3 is TGTGCCAGCAGTTACTCGCGTCGCGACAGGGCCCTACAGTATTTT. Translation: CASSYSRRDRALQYF.

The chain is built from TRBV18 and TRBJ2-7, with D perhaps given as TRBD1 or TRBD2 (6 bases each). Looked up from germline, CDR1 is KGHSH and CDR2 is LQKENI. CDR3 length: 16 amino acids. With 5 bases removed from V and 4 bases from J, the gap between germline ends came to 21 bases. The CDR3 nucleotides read TGTGCCAGCTCAACCAACCGGGGGCCCCTGTTATACGAGCAGTACTTC. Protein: CASSTNRGPLLYEQYF.

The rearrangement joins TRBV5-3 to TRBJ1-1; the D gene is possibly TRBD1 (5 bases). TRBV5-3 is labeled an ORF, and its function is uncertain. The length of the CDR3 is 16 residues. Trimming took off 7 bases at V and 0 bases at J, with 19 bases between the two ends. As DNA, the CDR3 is TGTGCCAGAGCAGGAGGGGTCGATTGGATGAACACTGAAGCTTTCTTT. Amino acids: CARAGGVDWMNTEAFF.

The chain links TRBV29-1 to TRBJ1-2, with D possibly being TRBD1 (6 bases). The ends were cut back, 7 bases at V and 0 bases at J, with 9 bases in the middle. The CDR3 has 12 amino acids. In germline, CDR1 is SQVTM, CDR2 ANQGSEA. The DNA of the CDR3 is TGCAGCGCCTGGACAGCTAACTATGGCTACACCTTC. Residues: CSAWTANYGYTF. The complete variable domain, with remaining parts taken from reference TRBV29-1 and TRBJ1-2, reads SAVISQKPSRDICQRGTSLTIQCQVDSQVTMMFWYRQQPGQSLTLIATANQGSEATYESGFVIDKFPISRPNLTFSTLTVSNMSPEDSSIYLCSAWTANYGYTFGSGTRLTVV.

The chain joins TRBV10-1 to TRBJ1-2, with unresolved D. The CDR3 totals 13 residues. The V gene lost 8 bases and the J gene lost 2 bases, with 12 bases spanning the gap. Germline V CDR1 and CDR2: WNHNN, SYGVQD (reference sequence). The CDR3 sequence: CASQLRPNYGYTF. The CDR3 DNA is TGCGCCAGCCAACTTCGGCCAAACTATGGCTACACCTTC.

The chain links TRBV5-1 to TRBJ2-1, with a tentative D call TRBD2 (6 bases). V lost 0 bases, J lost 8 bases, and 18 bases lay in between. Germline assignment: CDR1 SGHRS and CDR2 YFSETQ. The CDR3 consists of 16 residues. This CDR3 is CASSLEGRRSSYEQFF. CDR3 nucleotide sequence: TGCGCCAGCAGCTTGGAAGGGAGGAGGTCTTCCTATGAGCAGTTCTTC.

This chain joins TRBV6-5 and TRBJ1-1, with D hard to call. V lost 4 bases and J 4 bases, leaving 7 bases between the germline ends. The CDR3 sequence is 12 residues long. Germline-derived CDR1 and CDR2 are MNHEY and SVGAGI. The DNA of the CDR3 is TGTGCCAGCAGTTCCACAAGCACTGAAGCTTTCTTT. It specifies CASSSTSTEAFF.

CDR3 in DNA: TGTGCCACCAGCACAGCGGAGAACACTGAAGCTTTCTTT. It translates to CATSTAENTEAFF. This chain uses TRBV15 with TRBJ1-1; D gene unclear. There are 13 residues in the CDR3. CDR1 is LNHNV and CDR2 is YYDKDF in the germline V gene (reference sequence). Deletions cut 4 bases from V and 1 base from J, with 7 bases between.

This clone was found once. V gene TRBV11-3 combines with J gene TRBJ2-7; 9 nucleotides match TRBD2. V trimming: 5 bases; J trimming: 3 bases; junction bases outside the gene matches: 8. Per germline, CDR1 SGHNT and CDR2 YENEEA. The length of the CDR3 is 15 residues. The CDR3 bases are TGTGCCAGCAGCCCCGGCGGGGGGGCAGACTACGAGCAGTACTTC. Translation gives CASSPGGGADYEQYF.

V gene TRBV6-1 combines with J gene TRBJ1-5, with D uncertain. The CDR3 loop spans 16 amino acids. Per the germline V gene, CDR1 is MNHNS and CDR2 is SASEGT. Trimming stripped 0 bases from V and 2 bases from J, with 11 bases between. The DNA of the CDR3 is TGTGCCAGCAGTGAAGCAGTTAGGAACGGCAATCAGCCCCAGCATTTT. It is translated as CASSEAVRNGNQPQHF.

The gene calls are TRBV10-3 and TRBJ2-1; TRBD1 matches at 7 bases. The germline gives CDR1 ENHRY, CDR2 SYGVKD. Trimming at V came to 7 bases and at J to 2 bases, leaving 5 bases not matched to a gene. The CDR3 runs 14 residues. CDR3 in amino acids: CAITNRGTYNEQFF. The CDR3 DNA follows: TGTGCCATCACAAACAGGGGCACCTACAATGAGCAGTTCTTC.

The CDR3 here is CASSPGGYEQYF. DNA of the CDR3: TGTGCCAGCAGCCCGGGGGGCTACGAGCAGTACTTC. The chain uses TRBV6-6 and TRBJ2-7, with TRBD2 matching 7 bases. The junction had 2 bases not matched to a gene; V was cut back by 6 bases and J by 3 bases. The V gene's germline CDR1 is MNHNY and CDR2 SVGAGI (reference sequence). The CDR3 has 12 residues.

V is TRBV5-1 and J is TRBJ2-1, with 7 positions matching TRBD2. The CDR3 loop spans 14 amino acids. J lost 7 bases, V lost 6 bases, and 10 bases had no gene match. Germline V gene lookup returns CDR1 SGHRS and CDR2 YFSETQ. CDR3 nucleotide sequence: TGCGCCAGCACCAAATCTAGCGGAGCTAATGAGCAGTTCTTC. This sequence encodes CASTKSSGANEQFF.

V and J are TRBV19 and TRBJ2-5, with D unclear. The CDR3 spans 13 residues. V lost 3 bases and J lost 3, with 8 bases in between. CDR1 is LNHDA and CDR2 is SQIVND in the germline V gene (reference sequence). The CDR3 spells CASSIGLEETQYF. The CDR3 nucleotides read TGTGCCAGTAGTATCGGTCTAGAAGAGACCCAGTACTTC. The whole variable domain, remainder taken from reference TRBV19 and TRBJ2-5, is DGGITQSPKYLFRKEGQNVTLSCEQNLNHDAMYWYRQDPGQGLRLIYYSQIVNDFQKGDIAEGYSVSREKKESFPLTVTSAQKNPTAFYLCASSIGLEETQYFGPGTRLLVL.

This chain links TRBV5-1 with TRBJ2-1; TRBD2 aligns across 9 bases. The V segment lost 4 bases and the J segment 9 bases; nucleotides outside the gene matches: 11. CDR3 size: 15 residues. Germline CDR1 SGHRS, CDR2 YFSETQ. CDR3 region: CASSPTGGLAGEQFF. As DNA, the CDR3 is TGCGCCAGCAGCCCGACTGGGGGACTAGCTGGTGAGCAGTTCTTC.

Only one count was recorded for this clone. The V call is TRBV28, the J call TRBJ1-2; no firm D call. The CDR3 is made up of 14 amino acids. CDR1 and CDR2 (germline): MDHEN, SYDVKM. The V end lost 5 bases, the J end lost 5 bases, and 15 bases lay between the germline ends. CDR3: CASSPFSARYGYTF. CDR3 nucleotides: TGTGCCAGCAGTCCGTTTTCAGCCAGATATGGCTACACCTTC.